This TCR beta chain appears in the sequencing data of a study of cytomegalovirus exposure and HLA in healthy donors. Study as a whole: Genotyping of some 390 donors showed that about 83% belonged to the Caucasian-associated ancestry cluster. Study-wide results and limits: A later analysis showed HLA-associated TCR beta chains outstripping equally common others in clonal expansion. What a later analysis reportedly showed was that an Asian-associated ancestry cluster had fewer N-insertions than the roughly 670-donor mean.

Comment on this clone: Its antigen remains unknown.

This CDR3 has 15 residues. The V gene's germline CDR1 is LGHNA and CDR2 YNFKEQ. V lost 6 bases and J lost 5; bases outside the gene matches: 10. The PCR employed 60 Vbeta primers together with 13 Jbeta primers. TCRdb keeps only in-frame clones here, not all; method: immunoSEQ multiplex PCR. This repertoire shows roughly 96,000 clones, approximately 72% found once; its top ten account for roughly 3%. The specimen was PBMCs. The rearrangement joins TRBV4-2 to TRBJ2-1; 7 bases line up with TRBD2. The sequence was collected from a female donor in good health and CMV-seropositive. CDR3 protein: CASRQTSGDNNEQFF. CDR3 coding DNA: TGTGCCAGCAGGCAGACAAGCGGGGATAACAATGAGCAGTTCTTC.